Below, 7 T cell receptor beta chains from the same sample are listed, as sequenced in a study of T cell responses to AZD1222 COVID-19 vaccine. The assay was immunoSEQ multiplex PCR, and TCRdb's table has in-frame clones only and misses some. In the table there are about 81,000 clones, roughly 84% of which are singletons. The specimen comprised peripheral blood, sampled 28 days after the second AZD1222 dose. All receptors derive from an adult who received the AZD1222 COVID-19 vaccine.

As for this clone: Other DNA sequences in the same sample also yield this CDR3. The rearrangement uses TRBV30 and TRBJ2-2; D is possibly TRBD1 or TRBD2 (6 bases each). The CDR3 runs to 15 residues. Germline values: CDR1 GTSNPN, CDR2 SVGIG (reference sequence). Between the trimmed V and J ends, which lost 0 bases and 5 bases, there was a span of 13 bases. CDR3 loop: CAWSVGGSGTGELFF. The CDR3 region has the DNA TGTGCCTGGAGTGTGGGGGGCTCGGGGACCGGGGAGCTGTTTTTT.

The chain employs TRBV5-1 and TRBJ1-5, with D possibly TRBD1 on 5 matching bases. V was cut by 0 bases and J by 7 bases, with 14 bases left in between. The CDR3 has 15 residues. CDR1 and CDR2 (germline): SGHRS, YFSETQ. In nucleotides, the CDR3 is TGCGCCAGCAGCTTGGCCGGGGGGTTGGGCCAGCCCCAGCATTTT. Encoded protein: CASSLAGGLGQPQHF.

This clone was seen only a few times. CDR3 sequence (DNA): TGTGCCAGCAGTTCCCACGCGGGGAGCCCCTACGAGCAGTACTTC. Protein product: CASSSHAGSPYEQYF. This chain connects TRBV28 to TRBJ2-7, with a possible D match to TRBD2 (6 bases). V was clipped by 4 bases and J by 2 bases, with 15 bases between them. The CDR3 covers 15 residues. Germline V gene sequence: CDR1 MDHEN, CDR2 SYDVKM.

The CDR3 coding sequence is TGTGCCAGCAGCCATCACAGCGGGGGCGCGTCAGATACGCAGTATTTT. The encoded protein is CASSHHSGGASDTQYF. The chain carries TRBV3-1 (or the pseudogene TRBV3-2) and TRBJ2-3, with 8 bases matching TRBD2. Germline CDR1 and CDR2: LGHDT and YNNKEL (reference sequence). The CDR3 has 16 residues. V shed 3 bases, J shed 4 bases, and the junction held 9 bases outside the gene matches.

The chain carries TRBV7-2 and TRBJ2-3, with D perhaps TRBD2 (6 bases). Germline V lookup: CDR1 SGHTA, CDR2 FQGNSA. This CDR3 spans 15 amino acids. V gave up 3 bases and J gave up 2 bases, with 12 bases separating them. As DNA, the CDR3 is TGTGCCAGCAGCTTTGGGGGGACCGCCACAGATACGCAGTATTTT. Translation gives CASSFGGTATDTQYF.

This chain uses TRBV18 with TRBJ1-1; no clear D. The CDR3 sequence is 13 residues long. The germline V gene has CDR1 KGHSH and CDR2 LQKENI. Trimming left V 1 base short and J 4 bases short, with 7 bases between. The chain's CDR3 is CASSPQGGTEAFF. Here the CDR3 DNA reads TGTGCCAGCTCACCACAGGGAGGCACTGAAGCTTTCTTT.

The CDR3 region has the DNA TGTGCCAGCAGTTACGAGCGGGGGGTGTACGAGCAGTACTTC. Its protein is CASSYERGVYEQYF. The chain couples TRBV27 to TRBJ2-7, with TRBD2 matching over 9 bases. Germline-derived CDR1 and CDR2 are MNHEY and SMNVEV (reference sequence). The CDR3 extends over 14 amino acids. V lost 4 bases to trimming and J lost 4 bases; unmatched junction nucleotides: 5.